This T cell receptor beta chain was identified during a study of blood T cell repertoires in COVID-19. Sequenced by immunoSEQ multiplex PCR; TCRdb stores in-frame clones only, minus some. The sample yields hundreds of thousands of clones, about 90% seen once. The germline gives CDR1 MNHEY, CDR2 SVGEGT. CDR3 length: 15 amino acids. The trim removed 5 bases at V and 2 bases at J, leaving 5 bases unmatched. Material for sequencing was peripheral blood. The rearrangement links TRBV6-2 or TRBV6-3 to TRBJ1-1; 10 bases fit TRBD1. The source is an elderly man with acute or convalescent COVID-19. For the CDR3, the DNA is TGTGCCAGCAGTGTTGGACAGGGGGAAAACACTGAAGCTTTCTTT. Its protein is CASSVGQGENTEAFF.